The 19 T cell receptor beta chains below come from one sample, sequenced in a study of blood T cell repertoires in COVID-19. Method: immunoSEQ multiplex PCR; TCRdb's copy keeps in-frame clones and lacks some. Of roughly 250,000 clones in the sample, about 88% are singletons; the top ten hold about 1.6%. The source material was PBMCs or T cells enriched from blood (not recorded which). These receptors were collected from a woman in her 50s who had recovered from COVID-19.

The V call is TRBV3-1 (or the pseudogene TRBV3-2), the J call TRBJ2-3; TRBD2 agrees at 11 bases. The CDR3 contains 15 residues. Germline V gene data show CDR1 as LGHDT and CDR2 as YNNKEL (reference sequence). After removal of 5 bases from V and 3 bases from J, the junction contained 4 bases not matched to a gene. DNA of the CDR3: TGTGCCAGCAGCGCCCGACTAGCGGGAACAGATACGCAGTATTTT. This translates into CASSARLAGTDTQYF.

V and J are TRBV5-1 and TRBJ1-2, with D maybe TRBD1 (6 bases). CDR1 is SGHRS, CDR2 YFSETQ, per germline. V lost 0 bases and J lost 2, with 11 bases in between. The CDR3 is 15 amino acids. The CDR3 DNA sequence: TGCGCCAGCAGCTTGGGGTCAGGGGAAAACTATGGCTACACCTTC. The encoded protein is CASSLGSGENYGYTF.

The chain recombines TRBV27 with TRBJ2-5; unclear D gene. Germline V CDR1 and CDR2: MNHEY, SMNVEV (reference sequence). V lost 3 bases and J lost 7, with 15 bases in between. The CDR3 runs to 14 residues. The CDR3 DNA follows: TGTGCCAGCAGTTTTGATGGGTATTCGGGGACCCAGTACTTC. As protein: CASSFDGYSGTQYF.

The chain combines TRBV18 with TRBJ1-4; 10 nucleotides match TRBD1. Germline V gene lookup returns CDR1 KGHSH and CDR2 LQKENI. Trimming took 3 bases from V and 7 from J; bases not matched to a gene: 5. This CDR3 contains 15 residues. DNA for the CDR3: TGTGCCAGCTCACCGACAGGGGGCCGGTTTGAAAAACTGTTTTTT. As protein: CASSPTGGRFEKLFF.

The chain recombines TRBV19 with TRBJ1-1; 12 bases align to TRBD1. CDR3 length equals 14 residues. V gave up 9 bases and J gave up 4 bases; unmatched junction bases: 6. Germline V gives CDR1 LNHDA, CDR2 SQIVND (reference sequence). The CDR3 sequence: CASAGTGGGTEAFF. In DNA form, the CDR3 reads TGTGCCAGCGCCGGGACAGGGGGCGGCACTGAAGCTTTCTTT.

The sample holds one count of this clone. The chain is built from TRBV18 and TRBJ2-7; TRBD1 matches 10 bases. The V and J ends lost 10 bases and 7 bases, in that order; junction bases with no gene match: 16. The CDR3 contains 15 residues. CDR1 and CDR2 (germline): KGHSH, LQKENI. The CDR3 protein is CATSPPDRGQEEQYF. CDR3 in DNA: TGTGCCACCTCCCCGCCAGACAGGGGGCAGGAGGAGCAGTACTTC.

The rearrangement joins TRBV29-1 to TRBJ2-1, with D tentatively TRBD2 (6 bases). CDR1 SQVTM and CDR2 ANQGSEA come from the germline V gene. V lost 5 bases, J lost 0 bases, and 14 bases lay in between. The CDR3 totals 15 residues. The DNA of the CDR3 is TGCAGCGTTTACCTAGCGCAGAGCTCCTACAATGAGCAGTTCTTC. Its translation: CSVYLAQSSYNEQFF.

This chain links TRBV3-1 (or the pseudogene TRBV3-2) with TRBJ1-2, with a possible D match to TRBD1 (6 bases). Germline assignment: CDR1 LGHDT and CDR2 YNNKEL (reference sequence). The CDR3 contains 15 residues. The V and J ends lost 4 bases and 4 bases respectively, with 16 bases between them. DNA of the CDR3: TGTGCCAGCAGCCCATCGGGGGGCGGCTTCTATGGCTACACCTTC. Translated, it gives CASSPSGGGFYGYTF.

This clone was seen a handful of times. The V and J genes are TRBV4-2 and TRBJ1-6, with TRBD1 matching over 7 bases. V gave up 2 bases and J gave up 3 bases; unmatched junction bases: 7. There are 17 residues in the CDR3. Germline V gene sequence: CDR1 LGHNA, CDR2 YNFKEQ. CDR3 protein: CASSQPRTGVYNSPLHF. CDR3 coding DNA: TGTGCCAGCAGCCAACCAAGAACAGGGGTCTATAATTCACCCCTCCACTTT.

The rearrangement uses TRBV11-2 and TRBJ2-7; 13 bases line up with TRBD2. V lost 6 bases to trimming and J lost 5 bases; unmatched junction nucleotides: 7. CDR1 is SGHAT and CDR2 is FQNNGV in the germline V gene. The CDR3 runs 15 residues. The CDR3 spells CASRTSGRAINEQYF. The CDR3 bases are TGTGCCAGCAGAACTAGCGGGAGGGCCATAAACGAGCAGTACTTC.

The chain is built from TRBV2 and TRBJ2-2; 7 bases line up with TRBD2. V gave up 6 bases and J gave up 6 bases; unmatched junction bases: 7. CDR1 SNHLY and CDR2 FYNNEI come from the germline V gene. The CDR3 is 14 residues long. This CDR3 reads CASREGLRAGELFF. Here the CDR3 DNA reads TGTGCCAGCAGGGAGGGACTAAGAGCCGGGGAGCTGTTTTTT. Filled out from reference TRBV2 and TRBJ2-2, the complete variable domain reads EPEVTQTPSHQVTQMGQEVILRCVPISNHLYFYWYRQILGQKVEFLVSFYNNEISEKSEIFDDQFSVERPDGSNFTLKIRSTKLEDSAMYFCASREGLRAGELFFGEGSRLTVL.

V and J are TRBV3-1 (or the pseudogene TRBV3-2) and TRBJ2-1, with 10 bases lining up with TRBD2. Germline-derived CDR1 and CDR2 are LGHDT and YNNKEL (reference sequence). The CDR3 has 16 residues. The ends lost 4 bases at V and 0 bases at J; junction bases unmatched: 3. DNA for the CDR3: TGTGCCAGCAGCCGGCCTAGCGGGAGCTCCTACAATGAGCAGTTCTTC. Protein product: CASSRPSGSSYNEQFF.

The V call is TRBV10-3, the J call TRBJ2-5; 7 bases are shared with TRBD2. Germline V gene data show CDR1 as ENHRY and CDR2 as SYGVKD. Trimming at V came to 6 bases and at J to 0 bases, leaving 4 bases not matched to a gene. The CDR3 extends over 14 amino acids. In DNA form, the CDR3 reads TGTGCCATCAGCTTCGGGGGGAACCAAGAGACCCAGTACTTC. Translated: CAISFGGNQETQYF.

The CDR3 loop reads CACWAGGTIYEQYF. DNA of the CDR3: TGTGCCTGTTGGGCGGGAGGGACTATCTACGAGCAGTACTTC. The chain joins TRBV30 to TRBJ2-7; 9 bases map to TRBD2. Germline loops: CDR1 GTSNPN, CDR2 SVGIG (reference sequence). This CDR3 comprises 14 residues. Losses at the gene ends were 6 bases for V and 3 bases for J; bases not matched to a gene: 9.

The chain combines TRBV18 with TRBJ1-1; 7 bases fit TRBD1. The junction had 10 bases not matched to a gene; V was cut back by 6 bases and J by 6 bases. Germline V gene lookup returns CDR1 KGHSH and CDR2 LQKENI. The CDR3 covers 14 residues. This CDR3 reads CASSTTHDRAEAFF. Here the CDR3 DNA reads TGTGCCAGCTCCACCACCCATGACAGGGCTGAAGCTTTCTTT.

The J gene is TRBJ1-1, the V gene TRBV9, with unresolved D. The CDR3 extends over 13 amino acids. V dropped 1 base and J dropped 6 bases, with 10 bases sitting between them. Germline V gene data show CDR1 as SGDLS and CDR2 as YYNGEE. CDR3 sequence: CASSVSSAAEAFF. In DNA, the CDR3 is TGTGCCAGCAGCGTAAGCAGTGCGGCTGAAGCTTTCTTT.

The chain links TRBV30 to TRBJ2-1, with D tentatively TRBD1 (6 bases). CDR1 is GTSNPN and CDR2 is SVGIG in the germline V gene (reference sequence). Between the trimmed V and J ends, which lost 3 bases and 5 bases, there was a span of 8 bases. There are 12 residues in the CDR3. CDR3 nucleotides: TGTGCCTGGAGGGACAGACACAATGAGCAGTTCTTC. It codes for CAWRDRHNEQFF. Using reference TRBV30 and TRBJ2-1 for the parts outside the CDR3, the full variable domain is SQTIHQWPATLVQPVGSPLSLECTVEGTSNPNLYWYRQAAGRGLQLLFYSVGIGQISSEVPQNLSASRPQDRQFILSSKKLLLSDSGFYLCAWRDRHNEQFFGPGTRLTVL.

V is TRBV5-4 and J is TRBJ2-7, with D possibly TRBD2 on 5 matching bases. Trimming removed 4 bases from V and 2 bases from J, with 10 bases in between. Germline V gene data show CDR1 as SGHNT and CDR2 as YYREEE (reference sequence). The CDR3 has 13 residues. The CDR3 loop is CASSVTGTYEQYF. CDR3 sequence (DNA): TGTGCCAGCAGCGTAACGGGAACCTACGAGCAGTACTTC.

This clone came up a few times. Distinct nucleotide sequences in the sample also encode this CDR3. J is TRBJ1-1 and V is TRBV28; D perhaps matches TRBD1 (6 bases). Germline loops: CDR1 MDHEN, CDR2 SYDVKM. Trimming shortened V by 9 bases and J by 1 base, and 12 bases separated the two germline ends. The CDR3 extends over 13 amino acids. The CDR3 DNA reads as TGTGCCAGTACCGGGACAAGGAACACTGAAGCTTTCTTT. As protein: CASTGTRNTEAFF.